The T cell receptor (beta chain) described here comes from a study of T cell changes during pregnancy in multiple sclerosis. The table came from immunoSEQ multiplex PCR; TCRdb's copy has only in-frame clones and leaves some out. The sample lists tens of thousands of clones; 70% to 90% were seen once. This CDR3 is 12 amino acids long. V was trimmed by 10 bases and J by 4 bases, leaving 13 bases between them. CDR1 and CDR2 (germline): ENHRY, SYGVKD. The material sequenced was CD4+ T cells from peripheral blood mononuclear cells, taken before pregnancy. The receptor was derived from a female donor with multiple sclerosis, enrolled in a pregnancy study. The V and J genes are TRBV10-3 and TRBJ1-1; D remains ambiguous. CDR3 residues: CATLGSATEAFF. CDR3 coding DNA: TGTGCCACCCTCGGGTCGGCCACTGAAGCTTTCTTT.